Each of the 26 T cell receptor beta chains below was sequenced from the same sample in a study of blood T cell repertoires in COVID-19. Measured with immunoSEQ multiplex PCR; TCRdb has only the in-frame clones, and not every one. The sample comprises 200,000 to 300,000 clones, about 83% of which are singletons, and approximately 2% rests with the top ten. Sequencing was done on a sample of peripheral blood. The receptors stem from a young man who had recovered from COVID-19.

The rearrangement uses TRBV6-1 and TRBJ1-1; 7 bases match TRBD1. The CDR3 is made up of 14 amino acids. V shed 7 bases, J shed 1 base, and the junction held 6 bases outside the gene matches. Germline assignment: CDR1 MNHNS and CDR2 SASEGT. CDR3 nucleotides: TGTGCCAGCATGGTCAGGACAGGGAACACTGAAGCTTTCTTT. It is translated as CASMVRTGNTEAFF.

The genes are TRBV10-3 and TRBJ1-6, with a tentative D call TRBD1 (5 bases). The germline gives CDR1 ENHRY, CDR2 SYGVKD. The CDR3 consists of 14 residues. The V gene lost 5 bases and the J gene lost 7 bases, with 12 bases spanning the gap. CDR3: CAISRGDTNSPLHF. As DNA, the CDR3 is TGTGCCATCAGTAGGGGCGACACCAATTCACCCCTCCACTTT.

This chain uses TRBV5-6 with TRBJ1-2, with D possibly being TRBD1 (5 bases). Trimming took off 7 bases at V and 4 bases at J, with 11 bases between the two ends. Germline V gene sequence: CDR1 SGHDT, CDR2 YYEEEE. The CDR3 has 12 residues. The DNA of the CDR3 is TGTGCCAGCGGGCAGGGCCCCTATGGCTACACCTTC. It yields the protein CASGQGPYGYTF.

To note about this clone: The identical CDR3 is also encoded by other nucleotide sequences in the sample. The chain has TRBV18 and TRBJ1-1; 8 bases fit TRBD1. This CDR3 spans 14 amino acids. Germline CDR1 and CDR2: KGHSH and LQKENI. Trimming at V came to 2 bases and at J to 1 base, leaving 0 bases not matched to a gene. The CDR3 DNA reads as TGTGCCAGCTCACCAGGACAGGGGAACACTGAAGCTTTCTTT. It translates to CASSPGQGNTEAFF.

This rearrangement joins TRBV18 to TRBJ2-7, with TRBD1 as a possible D gene (6 bases). CDR1 and CDR2 from the germline V gene are KGHSH and LQKENI. This CDR3 contains 15 residues. V was shortened by 1 base and J by 7 bases, with 17 bases between the two germline ends. CDR3 loop: CASSPQRVIQGEQYF. The CDR3, as DNA: TGTGCCAGCTCACCACAGAGAGTTATCCAGGGGGAGCAGTACTTC. Looking up the rest from reference TRBV18 and TRBJ2-7 gives the full variable domain: NAGVMQNPRHLVRRRGQEARLRCSPMKGHSHVYWYRQLPEEGLKFMVYLQKENIIDESGMPKERFSAEFPKEGPSILRIQQVVRGDSAAYFCASSPQRVIQGEQYFGPGTRLTVT.

The V call is TRBV7-2, the J call TRBJ2-3; possibly TRBD2 for D (7 bases). V was shortened by 3 bases and J by 4 bases, with 14 bases between the two germline ends. The CDR3 consists of 15 residues. The V gene's germline CDR1 is SGHTA and CDR2 FQGNSA. CDR3 in DNA: TGTGCCAGCAGCTTTGGGGGGGCGGGACCAGATACGCAGTATTTT. Translation: CASSFGGAGPDTQYF.

This clone was detected once. The DNA of the CDR3 is TGTGCCAGCAGTGTAGAAGGGACTGGCAATCAGCCCCAGCATTTT. This gives the protein CASSVEGTGNQPQHF. The rearrangement links TRBV2 to TRBJ1-5, with D possibly matching TRBD1 (5 bases). Germline loops: CDR1 SNHLY, CDR2 FYNNEI. The CDR3 has 15 residues. Trimming stripped 4 bases from V and 2 bases from J, with 12 bases between.

The J gene is TRBJ1-2, the V gene TRBV5-4; the D gene is possibly TRBD1 (6 bases). There are 14 residues in the CDR3. CDR1 is SGHNT and CDR2 is YYREEE in the germline V gene (reference sequence). Deletions cut 1 base from V and 5 bases from J, with 12 bases between. For the CDR3, the DNA is TGTGCCAGCAGCTTGAACAGGGCTGCATATGGCTACACCTTC. Translation: CASSLNRAAYGYTF.

The chain couples TRBV6-2 or TRBV6-3 to TRBJ2-3; TRBD2 might be the D (7 bases). The CDR3 extends over 17 amino acids. The germline gives CDR1 MNHEY, CDR2 SVGEGT. The V and J ends lost 4 bases and 0 bases respectively, with 17 bases between them. The CDR3 loop is CASSSAWGGPSTDTQYF. CDR3 nucleotide sequence: TGTGCCAGCAGTTCCGCGTGGGGGGGGCCGAGCACAGATACGCAGTATTTT.

The chain joins TRBV9 to TRBJ2-1; 12 nucleotides agree with TRBD2. The V gene's germline CDR1 is SGDLS and CDR2 YYNGEE. The CDR3 is made up of 15 amino acids. The CDR3 sequence is CSSTTSGGAYNEQFF. CDR3 nucleotide sequence: TGTTCAAGCACGACTAGCGGGGGCGCATACAATGAGCAGTTCTTC.

The J gene is TRBJ2-5, the V gene TRBV18, with D possibly matching TRBD2 (5 bases). Trimming cost V 4 bases and J 1 base, with 10 bases left between them. In germline, CDR1 is KGHSH, CDR2 LQKENI. The CDR3 contains 14 residues. CDR3 nucleotide sequence: TGTGCCAGCTCACAGGGAGTGGGCCAAGAGACCCAGTACTTC. Protein: CASSQGVGQETQYF.

J is TRBJ2-5 and V is TRBV4-1, with a tentative D call TRBD2 (5 bases). The CDR3 contains 15 residues. Germline V gives CDR1 MGHRA, CDR2 YSYEKL. V was cut by 6 bases and J by 2 bases, with 16 bases left in between. CDR3 in amino acids: CASSLSGGAQETQYF. As DNA, the CDR3 is TGCGCCAGCAGTCTAAGCGGCGGCGCTCAAGAGACCCAGTACTTC.

This chain joins TRBV3-1 (or the pseudogene TRBV3-2) and TRBJ1-1; TRBD1 agrees at 7 bases. V was clipped by 4 bases and J by 7 bases; unmatched bases: 6. Germline V lookup: CDR1 LGHDT, CDR2 YNNKEL (reference sequence). The CDR3 loop spans 13 amino acids. CDR3 sequence reads: CASSPTGMVEAFF. Written as DNA, the CDR3 is TGTGCCAGCAGCCCGACAGGGATGGTTGAAGCTTTCTTT.

The chain couples TRBV28 to TRBJ2-7, with TRBD1 identical over 8 bases. The V and J ends lost 6 bases and 6 bases, in that order; junction bases with no gene match: 13. The CDR3 runs to 15 residues. Germline V gene sequence: CDR1 MDHEN, CDR2 SYDVKM. The CDR3 sequence is CASSNPRQGIGEQYV. The CDR3 DNA sequence: TGTGCCAGCAGCAACCCCCGACAGGGGATAGGCGAGCAGTACGTC.

The rearrangement links TRBV4-2 to TRBJ2-3; 12 bases are shared with TRBD2. Germline-derived CDR1 and CDR2 are LGHNA and YNFKEQ. V shed 0 bases and J 0 bases; nucleotides not matched to a gene: 7. This CDR3 spans 19 amino acids. The CDR3 sequence: CASSQELAGGRYSTDTQYF. The CDR3 bases are TGTGCCAGCAGCCAAGAACTAGCGGGGGGTCGGTATAGCACAGATACGCAGTATTTT.

The rearrangement uses TRBV5-4 and TRBJ2-2; the D gene is possibly TRBD2 (5 bases). Trimming stripped 0 bases from V and 4 bases from J, with 10 bases between. The CDR3 is made up of 15 amino acids. CDR1 is SGHNT, CDR2 YYREEE, per germline (reference sequence). CDR3 DNA: TGTGCCAGCAGCTTGGGGCTAGCACGCACCGGGGAGCTGTTTTTT. Translation gives CASSLGLARTGELFF.

The rearrangement joins TRBV3-1 (or the pseudogene TRBV3-2) to TRBJ1-2, with 7 nucleotides matching TRBD1. Per the germline V gene, CDR1 is LGHDT and CDR2 is YNNKEL (reference sequence). Trimming at V came to 6 bases and at J to 10 bases, leaving 11 bases not matched to a gene. CDR3 size: 13 residues. The CDR3 sequence: CASRKNTGESYTF. CDR3 DNA sequence: TGTGCCAGCAGAAAAAATACAGGGGAGTCCTACACCTTC.

The J gene is TRBJ1-2, the V gene TRBV5-5; 9 bases fit TRBD1. The CDR3 is made up of 16 amino acids. The V and J ends lost 1 base and 4 bases, in that order; junction bases with no gene match: 8. Per germline, CDR1 SGHKS and CDR2 YYEKEE (reference sequence). CDR3 sequence: CASSLSTGGEVYGYTF. The CDR3, as DNA: TGTGCCAGCAGCTTGAGTACAGGGGGCGAAGTCTATGGCTACACCTTC. Full variable domain (remainder filled in from reference TRBV5-5 and TRBJ1-2): DAGVTQSPTHLIKTRGQQVTLRCSPISGHKSVSWYQQVLGQGPQFIFQYYEKEERGRGNFPDRFSARQFPNYSSELNVNALLLGDSALYLCASSLSTGGEVYGYTFGSGTRLTVV.

The genes are TRBV2 and TRBJ1-2; TRBD1 matches at 7 bases. From germline, CDR1 is SNHLY and CDR2 FYNNEI. CDR3 length: 15 residues. V dropped 6 bases and J dropped 2; count of bases not matched to a gene: 9. The CDR3 spells CASSPSPGQNYGYTF. Here the CDR3 DNA reads TGTGCCAGCAGCCCGTCCCCGGGACAGAACTATGGCTACACCTTC.

This chain connects TRBV9 to TRBJ1-1; 8 nucleotides align to TRBD1. This CDR3 has 18 amino acids. Germline CDR1 is SGDLS and CDR2 is YYNGEE. V lost 0 bases and J lost 3; bases outside the gene matches: 13. For the CDR3, the DNA is TGTGCCAGCAGCGTAGGCAGGGGGCAAGGGCTAGGGGACACTGAAGCTTTCTTT. It translates to CASSVGRGQGLGDTEAFF.

The rearrangement links TRBV6-6 to TRBJ1-1; the D is unclear. Germline CDR1 is MNHNY and CDR2 is SVGAGI (reference sequence). CDR3 size: 13 residues. Deletions cut 6 bases from V and 1 base from J, with 9 bases between. CDR3 in DNA: TGTGCCAGCAGCCTAGACGGGAACACTGAAGCTTTCTTT. Protein: CASSLDGNTEAFF.

The J gene is TRBJ1-2, the V gene TRBV18, with 7 bases lining up with TRBD1. The germline gives CDR1 KGHSH, CDR2 LQKENI. The CDR3 is 14 amino acids. The trim removed 2 bases at V and 4 bases at J, leaving 4 bases unmatched. The CDR3 sequence is CASSPKGQTYGYTF. The CDR3 nucleotides are TGTGCCAGCTCACCAAAGGGACAGACCTATGGCTACACCTTC.

The CDR3 DNA reads TGTGCCAGCAGCTTACAAGCGGACACAGATACGCAGTATTTT. It translates to CASSLQADTDTQYF. The chain links TRBV7-2 to TRBJ2-3; D might be TRBD2 (5 bases). The CDR3 totals 14 residues. Trimming shortened V by 2 bases and J by 2 bases, and 8 bases separated the two germline ends. The germline gives CDR1 SGHTA, CDR2 FQGNSA.

This rearrangement joins TRBV6-1 to TRBJ2-1, with D unclear. There are 15 residues in the CDR3. V was pared by 0 bases and J by 1 base, with 7 bases between. The germline V gene encodes CDR1 MNHNS and CDR2 SASEGT. The CDR3 sequence: CASSEAPGSYNEQFF. In nucleotides, the CDR3 is TGTGCCAGCAGTGAAGCTCCAGGTTCCTACAATGAGCAGTTCTTC.

This sequence joins TRBV5-1 and TRBJ2-1; 7 nucleotides match TRBD1. V lost 0 bases to trimming and J lost 0 bases; unmatched junction nucleotides: 3. Germline CDR1 is SGHRS and CDR2 is YFSETQ. The CDR3 extends over 16 amino acids. CDR3 in amino acids: CASSLAGTDSYNEQFF. The CDR3 DNA sequence: TGCGCCAGCAGCTTGGCGGGGACAGACTCCTACAATGAGCAGTTCTTC. Using reference TRBV5-1 and TRBJ2-1 for the parts outside the CDR3, the full variable domain is KAGVTQTPRYLIKTRGQQVTLSCSPISGHRSVSWYQQTPGQGLQFLFEYFSETQRNKGNFPGRFSGRQFSNSRSEMNVSTLELGDSALYLCASSLAGTDSYNEQFFGPGTRLTVL.

V gene TRBV11-3 combines with J gene TRBJ2-5, with TRBD2 matching 9 bases. V gave up 5 bases and J gave up 2 bases; unmatched junction bases: 9. The CDR3 covers 16 residues. CDR1 is SGHNT and CDR2 is YENEEA in the germline V gene. CDR3: CASSRGSGGDQETQYF. Here the CDR3 DNA reads TGTGCCAGCAGCCGCGGTAGCGGGGGAGATCAAGAGACCCAGTACTTC.